The 26 T cell receptor beta chains presented below share a single source sample, sequenced in a study of blood T cell repertoires in COVID-19 (dated by TCRdb to 2018 to 2020). The library came from the immunoSEQ multiplex PCR assay. Imported from immuneACCESS, the table was reduced by TCRdb to in-frame sequences with V and J called. These copies leave out some clones; in studies compared against another copy, an unresolved V gene accounts for under half, and the cause of the remainder is not known. The sample table records hundreds of thousands of clones; 88% of these occur just once. The top ten hold about 7% of the sample. Material for sequencing was peripheral blood. Receptors originate from a woman in her 70s with COVID-19, enrolled during active disease.

The gene calls are TRBV7-2 and TRBJ2-2; D gene ambiguous. V lost 3 bases to trimming and J lost 4 bases, with 6 bases between them. Germline V gene data show CDR1 as SGHTA and CDR2 as FQGNSA. The CDR3 is 13 residues long. The chain's CDR3 is CASSLAITGELFF. As DNA, the CDR3 is TGTGCCAGCAGCTTGGCAATCACCGGGGAGCTGTTTTTT. The full variable domain, rest sourced from reference TRBV7-2 and TRBJ2-2, is GAGVSQSPSNKVTEKGKDVELRCDPISGHTALYWYRQSLGQGLEFLIYFQGNSAPDKSGLPSDRFSAERTGGSVSTLTIQRTQQEDSAVYLCASSLAITGELFFGEGSRLTVL.

V gene TRBV5-1 combines with J gene TRBJ2-5; D is unclear. This CDR3 has 14 residues. Deletions cut 4 bases from V and 2 bases from J, with 12 bases between. In germline, CDR1 is SGHRS, CDR2 YFSETQ. CDR3: CASSMDGSQETQYF. CDR3 coding DNA: TGCGCCAGCAGCATGGACGGGTCTCAAGAGACCCAGTACTTC.

V is TRBV5-1 and J is TRBJ2-1; 9 positions agree with TRBD2. The length of the CDR3 is 15 residues. Germline lookup yields CDR1 SGHRS and CDR2 YFSETQ. V dropped 2 bases and J dropped 4; count of bases not matched to a gene: 4. In DNA, the CDR3 is TGCGCCAGCAGCTTTGAAACTAGCGGGTACAATGAGCAGTTCTTC. Amino acid sequence: CASSFETSGYNEQFF.

The chain has TRBV4-3 and TRBJ1-1; the D is unclear. The length of the CDR3 is 13 residues. Trimming shortened V by 3 bases and J by 1 base, and 6 bases separated the two germline ends. Germline loops: CDR1 LGHNA, CDR2 YSLEER. The CDR3 DNA reads as TGCGCCAGCAGCCATACACGGAACACTGAAGCTTTCTTT. Translating it yields CASSHTRNTEAFF.

This chain links TRBV12-3 or TRBV12-4 with TRBJ1-4, with D possibly TRBD1 on 6 matching bases. Trimming removed 5 bases from V and 14 bases from J, with 15 bases in between. This CDR3 comprises 12 residues. The CDR3 reads CASSTPAGGLFF. CDR3 nucleotides: TGTGCCAGCAGTACGCCGGCGGGGGGCCTGTTTTTT.

The J gene is TRBJ1-2, the V gene TRBV10-2; weak D call: TRBD1 (5 bases). Trimming took off 6 bases at V and 4 bases at J, with 15 bases between the two ends. Germline values: CDR1 WSHSY, CDR2 SAAADI. The CDR3 consists of 14 residues. For the CDR3, the DNA is TGCGCCAGCAGCCAAGGGGATATATCCTATGGCTACACCTTC. Residues: CASSQGDISYGYTF.

The chain is built from TRBV13 and TRBJ1-1; the D is unclear. Between the trimmed V and J ends, which lost 2 bases and 7 bases, there was a span of 14 bases. This CDR3 spans 14 amino acids. Germline CDR1 and CDR2: PRHDT and FYEKMQ (reference sequence). The CDR3 nucleotides read TGTGCCAGCAGCTTAAGTGTGGGAGGCGATGAAGCTTTCTTT. Protein: CASSLSVGGDEAFF.

The V call is TRBV23-1, the J call TRBJ2-3; weak D call: TRBD2 (5 bases). TRBV23-1 is given ORF status, its function remaining uncertain. V shed 6 bases and J shed 4 bases, with 8 bases lying between them. This CDR3 comprises 12 residues. Written as DNA, the CDR3 is TGCGCCAGCAGCCGAGCGGCAGATACGCAGTATTTT. Translating gives CASSRAADTQYF.

This chain links TRBV6-5 with TRBJ2-2; D remains unclear. Germline CDR1 MNHEY, CDR2 SVGAGI. The CDR3 runs 12 residues. V lost 8 bases and J 7 bases, leaving 11 bases between the germline ends. Written as DNA, the CDR3 is TGTGCCAGCCATTGGCCCGACGGGGAGCTGTTTTTT. Its translation is CASHWPDGELFF.

The chain joins TRBV5-1 to TRBJ1-3; D might be TRBD1 (5 bases). Germline V gives CDR1 SGHRS, CDR2 YFSETQ. V lost 1 base and J 4 bases, leaving 15 bases between the germline ends. The length of the CDR3 is 16 residues. The DNA for the CDR3 is TGCGCCAGCAGCTTGCAGTTCGGGGGGGACGGAAACACCATATATTTT. It encodes CASSLQFGGDGNTIYF.

The chain is built from TRBV28 and TRBJ2-7; maybe TRBD1 (5 bases). Trimming left V 3 bases short and J 2 bases short, with 11 bases between. Germline V gene lookup returns CDR1 MDHEN and CDR2 SYDVKM. The CDR3 runs 14 residues. The CDR3 region has the DNA TGTGCCAGCAGTTTGGGGCGGCTGCCCTACGAGCAGTACTTC. Translation: CASSLGRLPYEQYF.

The chain combines TRBV27 with TRBJ1-6, with TRBD1 matching 8 bases. The CDR3 is 19 residues long. Trimming took 1 base from V and 0 from J; bases not matched to a gene: 8. The V gene's germline CDR1 is MNHEY and CDR2 SMNVEV (reference sequence). The CDR3 DNA follows: TGTGCCAGCAGTTTATGGATCGGACAGGGAAGCTCCTATAATTCACCCCTCCACTTT. Translation: CASSLWIGQGSSYNSPLHF.

The chain has TRBV6-1 and TRBJ1-4; 12 bases align to TRBD1. The CDR3 runs 19 residues. The V segment lost 1 base and the J segment 7 bases; nucleotides outside the gene matches: 13. From germline, CDR1 is MNHNS and CDR2 SASEGT. The CDR3 DNA reads as TGTGCCAGCAGTGAAGTACCTCCCGGGACAGGGGGCGCTTTTGAAAAACTGTTTTTT. Encoded protein: CASSEVPPGTGGAFEKLFF.

This clone was seen once. The CDR3 coding sequence is TGTGCCAGCAGCGCCGGACACATGAACACTGAAGCTTTCTTT. Its translation: CASSAGHMNTEAFF. The rearrangement joins TRBV9 to TRBJ1-1, with a possible D match to TRBD1 (5 bases). Trimming took off 3 bases at V and 0 bases at J, with 9 bases between the two ends. CDR1 SGDLS and CDR2 YYNGEE come from the germline V gene. This CDR3 comprises 14 residues.

V is TRBV4-1 and J is TRBJ1-6, with D possibly TRBD1 on 5 matching bases. The CDR3 runs 17 residues. The ends were cut back, 8 bases at V and 0 bases at J, with 17 bases in the middle. The germline gives CDR1 MGHRA, CDR2 YSYEKL. The CDR3 here is CASAAGTEISYNSPLHF. In nucleotides, the CDR3 is TGCGCCAGCGCTGCGGGGACCGAGATCTCCTATAATTCACCCCTCCACTTT.

This chain connects TRBV6-6 to TRBJ2-1; 11 bases align to TRBD1. The germline gives CDR1 MNHNY, CDR2 SVGAGI (reference sequence). The CDR3 spans 15 residues. Trimming at V came to 6 bases and at J to 4 bases, leaving 5 bases not matched to a gene. This chain's CDR3 is CASRAGTGGYNEQFF. CDR3 sequence (DNA): TGTGCCAGCAGGGCCGGGACAGGGGGTTACAATGAGCAGTTCTTC.

Concerning this clone itself: One base away lies a much larger clone, so this may be a sequencing read error. This sequence joins TRBV2 and TRBJ1-5, with a possible D match to TRBD1 (5 bases). Germline V gene sequence: CDR1 SNHLY, CDR2 FYNNEI. The CDR3 covers 14 residues. The V gene lost 4 bases and the J gene lost 0 bases, with 7 bases spanning the gap. In nucleotides, the CDR3 is TGTGCCAGCAGTGGACAGTATAGCAATCAGCCCCAGCATTTT. This sequence encodes CASSGQYSNQPQHF.

This chain joins TRBV19 and TRBJ2-2; 7 bases are shared with TRBD1. The CDR3 is made up of 14 amino acids. Germline lookup yields CDR1 LNHDA and CDR2 SQIVND (reference sequence). V lost 7 bases and J lost 0; bases outside the gene matches: 2. CDR3: CASNDRANTGELFF. The CDR3 bases are TGTGCCAGTAACGACAGGGCGAACACCGGGGAGCTGTTTTTT.

The J gene is TRBJ1-4, the V gene TRBV7-9; no clear D. Trimming took 3 bases from V and 7 from J, leaving 9 bases between them. CDR3 length: 13 residues. CDR1 and CDR2 from the germline V gene are SEHNR and FQNEAQ (reference sequence). The CDR3 nucleotides are TGTGCCAGCAGCTTTTGGCGGGGTGAAAAACTGTTTTTT. Its protein product is CASSFWRGEKLFF.

The chain employs TRBV7-2 and TRBJ1-2; TRBD1 aligns across 8 bases. Looked up from germline, CDR1 is SGHTA and CDR2 is FQGNSA. V shed 5 bases, J shed 4 bases, and the junction held 9 bases outside the gene matches. CDR3 length: 15 residues. CDR3 sequence: CASSPSRGQVYGYTF. The CDR3 nucleotides are TGTGCCAGCAGCCCGTCCAGGGGGCAGGTCTATGGCTACACCTTC.

The V and J genes are TRBV18 and TRBJ2-7, with D perhaps TRBD2 (5 bases). The CDR3 is made up of 13 amino acids. From germline, CDR1 is KGHSH and CDR2 LQKENI. Between the trimmed V and J ends, which lost 3 bases and 5 bases, there was a span of 11 bases. The CDR3 nucleotides are TGTGCCAGCTCACCCGGGGATGGCGACGAGCAGTACTTC. Its translation: CASSPGDGDEQYF.

The chain links TRBV28 to TRBJ2-7; 12 bases fit TRBD2. V shed 4 bases and J 2 bases; nucleotides not matched to a gene: 6. This CDR3 is 16 amino acids long. Germline values: CDR1 MDHEN, CDR2 SYDVKM. This CDR3 is CASSSSRLAGAYEQYF. CDR3 DNA sequence: TGTGCCAGCAGTTCCAGTCGACTAGCGGGGGCCTACGAGCAGTACTTC. Full variable domain (missing parts from reference TRBV28 and TRBJ2-7): DVKVTQSSRYLVKRTGEKVFLECVQDMDHENMFWYRQDPGLGLRLIYFSYDVKMKEKGDIPEGYSVSREKKERFSLILESASTNQTSMYLCASSSSRLAGAYEQYFGPGTRLTVT.

The chain employs TRBV24-1 and TRBJ2-7; no definite D call. This CDR3 comprises 11 residues. Germline V gene lookup returns CDR1 KGHDR and CDR2 SFDVKD. Trimming cost V 4 bases and J 4 bases, with 4 bases left between them. The CDR3, as DNA: TGTGCCACCAGTGACCCATACGAGCAGTACTTC. Protein product: CATSDPYEQYF.

This clone was detected only once. The gene calls are TRBV7-3 and TRBJ2-1, with TRBD2 identical over 7 bases. V was clipped by 4 bases and J by 4 bases; unmatched bases: 13. Germline lookup yields CDR1 SGHTA and CDR2 FQGTGA. The CDR3 sequence is 17 residues long. DNA for the CDR3: TGTGCCAGCAGCTCCGATTCCTTGGCGGGGGTATACAATGAGCAGTTCTTC. It yields the protein CASSSDSLAGVYNEQFF.

V and J are TRBV19 and TRBJ2-1, with 7 bases identical to TRBD1. Trimming at V came to 5 bases and at J to 2 bases, leaving 6 bases not matched to a gene. The CDR3 sequence is 15 residues long. In germline, CDR1 is LNHDA, CDR2 SQIVND (reference sequence). The CDR3 coding sequence is TGTGCCAGTAGTCAGGACAGGCCTCCCTACAATGAGCAGTTCTTC. Translating gives CASSQDRPPYNEQFF.

V gene TRBV5-1 combines with J gene TRBJ2-7, with D possibly matching TRBD2 (5 bases). This CDR3 has 16 amino acids. The V gene lost 0 bases and the J gene lost 0 bases, with 13 bases spanning the gap. Germline assignment: CDR1 SGHRS and CDR2 YFSETQ. The CDR3 protein is CASSLATAGGSYEQYF. The CDR3 bases are TGCGCCAGCAGCTTGGCCACGGCAGGAGGCTCCTACGAGCAGTACTTC.